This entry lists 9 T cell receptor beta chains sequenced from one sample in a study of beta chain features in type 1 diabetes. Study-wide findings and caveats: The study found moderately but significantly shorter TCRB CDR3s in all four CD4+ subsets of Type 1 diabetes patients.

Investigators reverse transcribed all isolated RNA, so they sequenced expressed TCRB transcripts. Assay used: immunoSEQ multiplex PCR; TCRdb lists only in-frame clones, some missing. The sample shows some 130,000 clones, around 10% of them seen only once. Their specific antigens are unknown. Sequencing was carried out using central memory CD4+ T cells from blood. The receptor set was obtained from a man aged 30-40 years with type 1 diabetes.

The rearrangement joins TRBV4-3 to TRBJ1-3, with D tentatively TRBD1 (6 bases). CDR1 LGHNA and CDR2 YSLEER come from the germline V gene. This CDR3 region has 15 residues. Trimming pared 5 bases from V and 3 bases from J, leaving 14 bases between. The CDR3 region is CASSSTRRGGNTIYF. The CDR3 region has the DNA TGCGCCAGCAGCTCAACCCGCAGGGGTGGAAACACCATATATTTT.

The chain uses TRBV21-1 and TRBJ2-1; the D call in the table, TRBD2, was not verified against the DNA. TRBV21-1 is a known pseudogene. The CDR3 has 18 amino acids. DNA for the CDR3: TGTGCCAGCAGCAAAGAATCGACTAGCGGGGGAGGGGACAATGAGCAGTTCTTC. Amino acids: CASSKESTSGGGDNEQFF.

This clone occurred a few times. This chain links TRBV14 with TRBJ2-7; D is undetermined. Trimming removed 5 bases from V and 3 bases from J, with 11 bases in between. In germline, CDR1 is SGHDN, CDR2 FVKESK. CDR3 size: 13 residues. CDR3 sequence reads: CASSGRNLYEQYF. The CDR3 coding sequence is TGTGCCAGCAGCGGCAGAAACCTCTACGAGCAGTACTTC.

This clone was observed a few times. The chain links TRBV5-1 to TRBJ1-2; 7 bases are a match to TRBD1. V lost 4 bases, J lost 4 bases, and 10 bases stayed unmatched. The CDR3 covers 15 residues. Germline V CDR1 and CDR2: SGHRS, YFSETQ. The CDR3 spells CASSGNRGERYGYTF. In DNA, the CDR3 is TGCGCCAGCAGCGGAAACAGGGGCGAGCGCTATGGCTACACCTTC.

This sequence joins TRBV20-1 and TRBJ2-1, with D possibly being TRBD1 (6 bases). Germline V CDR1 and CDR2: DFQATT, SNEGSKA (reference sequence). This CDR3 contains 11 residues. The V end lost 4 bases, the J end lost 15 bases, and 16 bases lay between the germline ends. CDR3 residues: CSAIIQGEWFF. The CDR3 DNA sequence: TGCAGTGCTATTATACAGGGTGAATGGTTCTTC.

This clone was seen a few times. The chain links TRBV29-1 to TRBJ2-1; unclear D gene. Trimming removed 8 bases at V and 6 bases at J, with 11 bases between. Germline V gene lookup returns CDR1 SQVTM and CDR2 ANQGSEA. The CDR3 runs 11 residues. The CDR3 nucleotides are TGCAGCTTCAGAATCCCCAATGAGCAGTTCTTC. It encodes CSFRIPNEQFF.

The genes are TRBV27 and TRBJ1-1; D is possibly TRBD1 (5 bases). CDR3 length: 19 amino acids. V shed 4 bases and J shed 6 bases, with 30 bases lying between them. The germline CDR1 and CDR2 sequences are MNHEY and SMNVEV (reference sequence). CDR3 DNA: TGTGCCAGCAGTTCACTATTGAGGAGGGGAATTCCCCGGATTGCTGAAGCTTTCTTT. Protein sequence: CASSSLLRRGIPRIAEAFF.

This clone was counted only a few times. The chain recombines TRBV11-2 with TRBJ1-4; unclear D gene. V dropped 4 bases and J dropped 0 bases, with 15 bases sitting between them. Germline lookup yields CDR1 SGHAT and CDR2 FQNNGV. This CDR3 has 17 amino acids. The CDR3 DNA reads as TGTGCCAGCAGCTCCCGGATAGACATAACAACTAATGAAAAACTGTTTTTT. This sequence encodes CASSSRIDITTNEKLFF.

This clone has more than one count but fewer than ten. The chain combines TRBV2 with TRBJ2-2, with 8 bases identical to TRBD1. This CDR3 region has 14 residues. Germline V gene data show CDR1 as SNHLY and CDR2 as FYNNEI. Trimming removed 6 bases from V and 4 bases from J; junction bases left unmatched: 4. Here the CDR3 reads CASRDRASTGELFF. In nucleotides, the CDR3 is TGTGCCAGCAGGGACAGGGCGAGCACCGGGGAGCTGTTTTTT.